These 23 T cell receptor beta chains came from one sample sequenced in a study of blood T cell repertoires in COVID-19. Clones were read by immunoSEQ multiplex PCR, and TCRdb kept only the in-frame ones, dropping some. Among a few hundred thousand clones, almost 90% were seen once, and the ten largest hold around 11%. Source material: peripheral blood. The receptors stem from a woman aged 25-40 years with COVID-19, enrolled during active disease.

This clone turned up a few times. This CDR3 is CASSQDSRGTYGYTF. In DNA form, the CDR3 reads TGTGCCAGCAGCCAAGATTCCAGGGGGACCTATGGCTACACCTTC. The chain uses TRBV14 and TRBJ1-2; 7 nucleotides align to TRBD1. Germline-derived CDR1 and CDR2 are SGHDN and FVKESK. V trimming: 0 bases; J trimming: 4 bases; junction bases outside the gene matches: 5. This CDR3 region has 15 residues.

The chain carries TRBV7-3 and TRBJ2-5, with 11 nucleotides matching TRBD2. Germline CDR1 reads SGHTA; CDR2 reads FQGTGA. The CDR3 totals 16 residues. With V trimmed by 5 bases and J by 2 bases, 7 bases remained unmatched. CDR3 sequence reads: CASSPSGLAGQETQYF. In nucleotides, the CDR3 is TGTGCCAGCAGCCCATCCGGACTAGCGGGTCAAGAGACCCAGTACTTC.

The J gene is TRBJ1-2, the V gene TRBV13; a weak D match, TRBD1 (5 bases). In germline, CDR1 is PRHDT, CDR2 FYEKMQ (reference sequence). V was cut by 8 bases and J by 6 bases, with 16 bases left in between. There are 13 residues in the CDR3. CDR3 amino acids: CASGSREGDGYTF. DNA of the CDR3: TGTGCCAGCGGCAGCAGGGAAGGGGATGGCTACACCTTC.

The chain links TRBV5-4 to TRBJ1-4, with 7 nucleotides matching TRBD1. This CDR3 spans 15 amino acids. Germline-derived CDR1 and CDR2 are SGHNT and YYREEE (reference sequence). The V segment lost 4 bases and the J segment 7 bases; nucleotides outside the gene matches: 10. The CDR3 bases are TGTGCCAGCAGCCCCGGCAGGGGGGTTGGTGAAAAACTGTTTTTT. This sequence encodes CASSPGRGVGEKLFF. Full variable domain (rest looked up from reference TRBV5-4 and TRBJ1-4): ETGVTQSPTHLIKTRGQQVTLRCSSQSGHNTVSWYQQALGQGPQFIFQYYREEENGRGNFPPRFSGLQFPNYSSELNVNALELDDSALYLCASSPGRGVGEKLFFGSGTQLSVL.

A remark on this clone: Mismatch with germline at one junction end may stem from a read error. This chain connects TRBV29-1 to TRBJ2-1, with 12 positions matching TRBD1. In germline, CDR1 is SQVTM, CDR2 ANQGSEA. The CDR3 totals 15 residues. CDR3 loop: CSVINPGQGANKQFF. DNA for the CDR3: TGCAGCGTAATAAACCCGGGACAGGGGGCCAATAAGCAGTTCTTC.

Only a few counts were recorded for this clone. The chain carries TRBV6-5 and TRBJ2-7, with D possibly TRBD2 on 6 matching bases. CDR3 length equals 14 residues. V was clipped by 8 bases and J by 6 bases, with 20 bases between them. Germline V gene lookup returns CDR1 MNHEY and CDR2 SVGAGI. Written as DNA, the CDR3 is TGTGCCAGCCACCCGGGACTTCTTATCAGCGAGCAGTACTTC. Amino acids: CASHPGLLISEQYF.

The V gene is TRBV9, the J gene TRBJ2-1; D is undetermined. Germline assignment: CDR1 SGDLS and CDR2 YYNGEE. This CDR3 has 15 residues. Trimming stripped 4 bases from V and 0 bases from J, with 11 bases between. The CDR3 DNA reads TGTGCCAGCAGCCCAGGCAGTCGCTCCTACAATGAGCAGTTCTTC. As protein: CASSPGSRSYNEQFF.

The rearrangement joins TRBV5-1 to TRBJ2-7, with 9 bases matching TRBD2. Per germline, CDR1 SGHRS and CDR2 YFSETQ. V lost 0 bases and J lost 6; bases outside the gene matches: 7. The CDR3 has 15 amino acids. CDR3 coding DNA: TGCGCCAGCAGCTTGGTGGCGGGAGGGATGGGCGAGCAGTACTTC. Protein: CASSLVAGGMGEQYF.

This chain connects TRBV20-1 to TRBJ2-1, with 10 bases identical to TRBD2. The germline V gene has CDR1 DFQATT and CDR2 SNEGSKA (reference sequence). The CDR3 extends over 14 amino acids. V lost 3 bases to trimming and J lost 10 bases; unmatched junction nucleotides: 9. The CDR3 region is CSASHSGRAREQFF. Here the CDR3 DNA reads TGCAGTGCTAGTCACAGCGGGAGGGCCAGGGAGCAGTTCTTC.

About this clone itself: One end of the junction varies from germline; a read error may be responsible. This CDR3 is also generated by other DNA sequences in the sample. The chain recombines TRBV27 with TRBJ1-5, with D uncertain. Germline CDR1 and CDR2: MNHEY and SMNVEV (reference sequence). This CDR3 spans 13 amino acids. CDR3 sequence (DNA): TGTGCCAGCAGTTTAGTACAGAATCAGCCCCAACATTTT. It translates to CASSLVQNQPQHF.

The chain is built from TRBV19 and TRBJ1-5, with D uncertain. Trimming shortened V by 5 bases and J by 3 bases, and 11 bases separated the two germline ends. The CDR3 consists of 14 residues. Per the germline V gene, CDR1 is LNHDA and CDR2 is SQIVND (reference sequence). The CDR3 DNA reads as TGTGCCAGTAGTCCCGACTTGAACAATCAGCCCCAGCATTTT. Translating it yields CASSPDLNNQPQHF.

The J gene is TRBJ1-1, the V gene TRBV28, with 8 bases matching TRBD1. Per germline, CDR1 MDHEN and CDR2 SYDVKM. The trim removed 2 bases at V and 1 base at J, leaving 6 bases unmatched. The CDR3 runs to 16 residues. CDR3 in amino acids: CASSLIRGQGNTEAFF. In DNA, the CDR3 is TGTGCCAGCAGTTTAATCAGGGGGCAAGGGAACACTGAAGCTTTCTTT.

The CDR3 spells CALKPDRGGSYEQYF. In nucleotides, the CDR3 is TGTGCCCTGAAACCAGACAGGGGCGGCTCCTACGAGCAGTACTTC. The chain links TRBV30 to TRBJ2-7; the match to TRBD1 covers 8 bases. The length of the CDR3 is 15 residues. V lost 8 bases, J lost 0 bases, and 12 bases stayed unmatched. CDR1 GTSNPN and CDR2 SVGIG come from the germline V gene (reference sequence). The full variable domain, with the rest looked up from reference TRBV30 and TRBJ2-7, is SQTIHQWPATLVQPVGSPLSLECTVEGTSNPNLYWYRQAAGRGLQLLFYSVGIGQISSEVPQNLSASRPQDRQFILSSKKLLLSDSGFYLCALKPDRGGSYEQYFGPGTRLTVT.

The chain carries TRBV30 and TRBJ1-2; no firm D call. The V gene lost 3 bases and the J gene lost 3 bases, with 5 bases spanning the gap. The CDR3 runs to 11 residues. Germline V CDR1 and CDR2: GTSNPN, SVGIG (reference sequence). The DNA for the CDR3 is TGTGCCTGGAGCTCTGACTATGGCTACACCTTC. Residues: CAWSSDYGYTF.

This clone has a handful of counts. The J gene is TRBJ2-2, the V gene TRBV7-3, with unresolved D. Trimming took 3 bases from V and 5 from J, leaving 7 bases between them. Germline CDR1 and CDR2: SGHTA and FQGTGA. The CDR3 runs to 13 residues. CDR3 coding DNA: TGTGCCAGCAGCTTGGTAGAGACCGGGGAGCTGTTTTTT. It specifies CASSLVETGELFF.

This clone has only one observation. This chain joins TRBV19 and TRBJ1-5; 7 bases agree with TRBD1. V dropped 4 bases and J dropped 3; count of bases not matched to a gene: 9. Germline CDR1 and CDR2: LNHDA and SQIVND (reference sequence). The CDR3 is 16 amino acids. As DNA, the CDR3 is TGTGCCAGTAGTACCAGACAGGGCCGTAACAATCAGCCCCAGCATTTT. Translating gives CASSTRQGRNNQPQHF.

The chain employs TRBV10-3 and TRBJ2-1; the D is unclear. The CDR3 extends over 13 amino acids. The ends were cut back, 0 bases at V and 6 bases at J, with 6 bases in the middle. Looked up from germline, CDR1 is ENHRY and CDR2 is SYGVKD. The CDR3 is CAISESTGNEQFF. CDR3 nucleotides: TGTGCCATCAGTGAGTCTACGGGCAATGAGCAGTTCTTC.

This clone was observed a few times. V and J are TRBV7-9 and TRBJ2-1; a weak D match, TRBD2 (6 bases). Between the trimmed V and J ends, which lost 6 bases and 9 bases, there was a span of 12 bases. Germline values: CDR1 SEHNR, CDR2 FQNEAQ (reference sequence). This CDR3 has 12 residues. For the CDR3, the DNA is TGTGCCAGCAGTATTCGGGGAGGTGAGCAGTTCTTC. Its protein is CASSIRGGEQFF.

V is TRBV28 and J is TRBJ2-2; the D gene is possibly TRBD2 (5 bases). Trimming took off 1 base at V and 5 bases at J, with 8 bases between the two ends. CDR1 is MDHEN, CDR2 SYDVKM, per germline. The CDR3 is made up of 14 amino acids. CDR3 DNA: TGTGCCAGCAGTTTATCGGCGGGTACCGGGGAGCTGTTTTTT. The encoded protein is CASSLSAGTGELFF.

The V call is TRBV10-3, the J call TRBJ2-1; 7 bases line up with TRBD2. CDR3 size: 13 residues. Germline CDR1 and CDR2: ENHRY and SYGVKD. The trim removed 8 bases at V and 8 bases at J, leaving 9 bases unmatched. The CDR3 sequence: CAISGTMRDEQFF. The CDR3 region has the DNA TGTGCCATCTCCGGGACTATGAGAGATGAGCAGTTCTTC.

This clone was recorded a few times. For the CDR3, the DNA is TGTGCCAGCAGTTACGGGCAGGGTGATGGCTACACCTTC. Its translation: CASSYGQGDGYTF. The chain employs TRBV6-6 and TRBJ1-2; D may be TRBD1 (5 bases). The germline CDR1 and CDR2 sequences are MNHNY and SVGAGI (reference sequence). V was shortened by 2 bases and J by 6 bases, with 10 bases between the two germline ends. CDR3 size: 13 residues.

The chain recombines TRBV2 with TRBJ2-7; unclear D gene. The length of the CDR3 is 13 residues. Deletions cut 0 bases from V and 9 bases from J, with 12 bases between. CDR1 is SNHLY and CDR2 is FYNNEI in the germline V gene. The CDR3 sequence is CASSEASGGRQYF. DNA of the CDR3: TGTGCCAGCAGTGAAGCATCTGGTGGTAGGCAGTACTTC.

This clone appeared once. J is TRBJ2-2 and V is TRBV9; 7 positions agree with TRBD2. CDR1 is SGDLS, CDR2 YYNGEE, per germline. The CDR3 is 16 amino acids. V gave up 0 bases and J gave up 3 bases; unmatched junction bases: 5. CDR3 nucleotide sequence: TGTGCCAGCAGCGTAGGCGGGAGAGGGTACACCGGGGAGCTGTTTTTT. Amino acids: CASSVGGRGYTGELFF.